Listed below are T cell receptor beta chains from one sample, sequenced in a study of blood T cell repertoires in COVID-19. Measured with immunoSEQ multiplex PCR; TCRdb has only the in-frame clones, and not every one. The sample shows 150,000 or so clones, 75% to 90% of them seen only once. Sequenced: peripheral blood. Receptor source: an elderly man with acute or convalescent COVID-19. CDR3s include the opening cysteine and the closing phenylalanine or tryptophan. A D gene is named only where the DNA matches it firmly. Clone size, where shown, is once, few, many, or a class for clones that have expanded.

>TRBD1|NA|TRBV5-1|TRBJ2-5
TGCGCCAGCAGCGGGGGACAGATCCAAGAGACCCAGTACTTC
CASSGGQIQETQYF
>NA|NA|TRBV5-5|TRBJ2-5
TGTGCCAGCAGCTGGGCGGGCAGCCTCCAAGAGACCCAGTACTTC
CASSWAGSLQETQYF
>TRBD1|NA|TRBV28|TRBJ1-5
TGTGCCAGCAGTTTGGGGACAGGTCTTTCGCCCCAGCATTTT
CASSLGTGLSPQHF
>TRBD2|once|TRBV9|TRBJ2-1
TGTGCCAGCAGCGAGGGAACTAGCGGGTCCGGTGGGCAGTTCTTC
CASSEGTSGSGGQFF
>TRBD1|once|TRBV28|TRBJ2-1
TGTGCCAGCAGTTTAGGGACAGGGGGCTTGATTGAGCAGTTCTTC
CASSLGTGGLIEQFF
>NA|NA|TRBV18|TRBJ2-5
TGTGCCAGCTCAGCCGCGGAGCAAGAGACCCAGTACTTC
CASSAAEQETQYF
>NA|NA|TRBV2|TRBJ2-7
TGTGCCAGCAGAACCGACTCTCCTAGCGATACGTACTTC
CASRTDSPSDTYF
>NA|NA|TRBV25-1|TRBJ2-5
TGTGCCAGCAGTGAAACCGACTTTTCGACCCAGTACTTC
CASSETDFSTQYF
>NA|NA|TRBV5-5|TRBJ1-1
TGTGCCAGCAGCTGGAGGGGGAACACTGAAGCTTTCTTT
CASSWRGNTEAFF
>NA|NA|TRBV5-4|TRBJ2-5
TGTGCCAGCAGCTTGGGGCCCGGGGAGACCCAGTACTTC
CASSLGPGETQYF
>NA|NA|TRBV7-2|TRBJ2-5
TGTGCCAGCAGCCCCTGGGAGTTAGGGACCCAGTACTTC
CASSPWELGTQYF
>TRBD2|NA|TRBV28|TRBJ2-2
TGTGCCAGCACGAGCCTTGGACTAGCGGGAGGGGCCACCGGGGAGCTGTTTTTT
CASTSLGLAGGATGELFF
>TRBD1|once|TRBV5-1|TRBJ1-6
TGCGCCAGCACCCCGGGACAGGGAAATTCACCCCTCCACTTT
CASTPGQGNSPLHF
>TRBD1|NA|TRBV5-8|TRBJ1-4
TGTGCCAGCAGCTCCGGCAGGGGGCCTGCCCATAATGAAAAACTGTTTTTT
CASSSGRGPAHNEKLFF
>NA|few|TRBV11-2|TRBJ2-7
TGTGCCAGCAGCTTAGTCCGTCAGACCTACGAGCAGTACTTC
CASSLVRQTYEQYF
>NA|many|TRBV7-9|TRBJ2-1
TGTGCCAGCAGCTCCGGGACTTCTACCTACAATGAGCAGTTCTTC
CASSSGTSTYNEQFF
>NA|NA|TRBV7-9|TRBJ2-5
TGTGCCAGCAGCTTAGTCCGGGGGGCTCAAGAGACCCAGTACTTC
CASSLVRGAQETQYF
>NA|once|TRBV30|TRBJ1-3
TGTGCCTGGAAGTGGCGGGGCTCTGGAAACACCATATATTTT
CAWKWRGSGNTIYF
>TRBD2|NA|TRBV27|TRBJ2-1
TGTGCCAGCAGTTCGATCATAGCGGGGAATGAGCAGTTCTTC
CASSSIIAGNEQFF
>NA|NA|TRBV6-5|TRBJ1-3
TGTGCCAGCTCCCTGGGGAGAGGTTCTGGAAACACCATATATTTT
CASSLGRGSGNTIYF
>TRBD2|NA|TRBV6-5|TRBJ2-7
TGTGCCAGCAAGGCCGGGACTAGCGGAGCCTACGAGCAGTACTTC
CASKAGTSGAYEQYF
>NA|NA|TRBV19|TRBJ2-4
TGTGCCAGTAGTATAGGCACTAGCATCCAAAACATTCAGTACTTC
CASSIGTSIQNIQYF
>NA|NA|TRBV5-6|TRBJ1-1
TGTGCCAGCGGCGAAGGTACAGGGAAGGGGAACACTGAAGCTTTCTTT
CASGEGTGKGNTEAFF
>TRBD2|NA|TRBV9|TRBJ2-7
TGTGCCAGCAGCGTAGGGGCTAGCGGGGGATCCTACGAGCAGTACTTC
CASSVGASGGSYEQYF
>NA|NA|TRBV4-1|TRBJ2-7
TGCGCCAGCAGCCAAGAAACAGGGTACTACGAGCAGTACTTC
CASSQETGYYEQYF
>TRBD1|NA|TRBV6-6|TRBJ2-1
TGTGCCAGCAGCCAGGGGGACAGTCGGAAGCAGTTCTTC
CASSQGDSRKQFF
>TRBD1|NA|TRBV25-1|TRBJ2-1
TGTGCCAGCAGTACCTGGACAGGGCGGTCCTACAATGAGCAGTTCTTC
CASSTWTGRSYNEQFF
>TRBD1|NA|TRBV11-2|TRBJ1-1
TGTGCCAGCAGCTTAGGATCAGGGGGTGTGAACACTGAAGCTTTCTTT
CASSLGSGGVNTEAFF
>NA|NA|TRBV4-2|TRBJ2-3
TGTGCCAGCAGCCTAAGACTAGAGAGCACAGATACGCAGTATTTT
CASSLRLESTDTQYF
>NA|NA|TRBV2|TRBJ2-7
TGTGCCAGCAGTCCTACCTACGAGCAGTACTTC
CASSPTYEQYF
>NA|NA|TRBV6-5|TRBJ1-6
TGTGCCAGCAAGGCGGCAGGGGAATCGGTTTCACCCCTCCACTTT
CASKAAGESVSPLHF
>TRBD1|NA|TRBV7-8|TRBJ2-2
TGTGCCAGCAGCTTAGGGGACAGGGGTGCCGGGGAGCTGTTTTTT
CASSLGDRGAGELFF
>NA|NA|TRBV30|TRBJ1-5
TGTGCCTGGAGTGTCAGGGATAGCAATCAGCCCCAGCATTTT
CAWSVRDSNQPQHF
>NA|NA|TRBV5-1|TRBJ1-6
TGCGCCAGCAACCCAAACAGGGATTCGTATAATTCACCCCTCCACTTT
CASNPNRDSYNSPLHF
>NA|NA|TRBV7-9|TRBJ2-7
TGTGCCAGCAGCTTTACGGAGTCGGAGCAGTACTTC
CASSFTESEQYF
>TRBD1|NA|TRBV2|TRBJ2-4
TGTGCCAGCAGAACTAACAGGGGTAACATTCAGTACTTC
CASRTNRGNIQYF
>NA|NA|TRBV25-1|TRBJ1-1
TGTGCCAGCAGTCACCCGCGGGGCCCAGGGACTGAAGCTTTCTTT
CASSHPRGPGTEAFF
>TRBD2|NA|TRBV24-1|TRBJ2-3
TGTGCCACCAGTGACTCCCCGGGGGGGCGAGACACAGATACGCAGTATTTT
CATSDSPGGRDTDTQYF
>NA|NA|TRBV19|TRBJ1-4
TGTGCCAGTAGTATTGGAGGGGCGCGGGGTAATGAAAAACTGTTTTTT
CASSIGGARGNEKLFF
>NA|NA|TRBV5-6|TRBJ1-2
TGTGCCAGCAGCCCCACGGCAGGGAAGTCGCTTGGCTACACCTTC
CASSPTAGKSLGYTF
>NA|NA|TRBV5-4|TRBJ1-2
TGTGCCAGCAGCTTGGCATTTGAGGGTCTTGGCTACACCTTC
CASSLAFEGLGYTF
>NA|NA|TRBV6-5|TRBJ2-7
TGTGCCAGCAGTAAAACAGGGACCTACGAGCAGTACTTC
CASSKTGTYEQYF
>TRBD1|NA|TRBV5-1|TRBJ1-1
TGCGCCAGCAGCCTCGGACAGGGAGTGGGCACTGAAGCTTTCTTT
CASSLGQGVGTEAFF
>NA|NA|TRBV6-5|TRBJ1-4
TGTGCCAGCACTGGGACATTCGGGGAAAAACTGTTTTTT
CASTGTFGEKLFF
>TRBD1|NA|TRBV5-1|TRBJ1-5
TGCGCCAGCAGCGGGGGACAGGGGGGGCAGCCCCAGCATTTT
CASSGGQGGQPQHF
>TRBD2|few|TRBV27|TRBJ2-7
TGTGCCAGCAGTTCCCTTGGGAGCGGGGTCAACGAGCAGTACTTC
CASSSLGSGVNEQYF
>TRBD1|NA|TRBV6-5|TRBJ1-6
TGTGCCAGCAGTTCTGGGACAGGGAGGAATTCACCCCTCCACTTT
CASSSGTGRNSPLHF
>TRBD1|once|TRBV28|TRBJ1-4
TGTGCCAGCAGCTTGATGACAGGGCTGAATGAAAAACTGTTTTTT
CASSLMTGLNEKLFF
>NA|NA|TRBV7-9|TRBJ1-2
TGTGCCAGCAGCTTAGAACAGTATGGCTACACCTTC
CASSLEQYGYTF
>TRBD1|NA|TRBV12-5|TRBJ2-1
TGTGCTAGTGGTTCCCGGACAGGCAAAGTCTCCTACAATGAGCAGTTCTTC
CASGSRTGKVSYNEQFF
>TRBD1|NA|TRBV19|TRBJ1-1
TGTGCCAGTAGTCCAGGACAGGGGGCTGTAAGGGACACTGAAGCTTTCTTT
CASSPGQGAVRDTEAFF